The text below deals with one TCR beta chain. The V end was cut by 5 bases, the J end by 2 bases, with 19 bases between. This CDR3 is 17 amino acids long. Germline-derived CDR1 and CDR2 are MNHEY and SMNVEV (reference sequence). This specimen belongs to a study of shared clonotypes between healthy human individuals. Method: immunoSEQ multiplex PCR; TCRdb's copy keeps in-frame clones and lacks some. The sample has about 2.1 million clones; just over 90% are singletons. The naive CD8 population came from CD45RO-negative cells selected for CCR7, without terminally differentiated effector memory CD45RA+ cells.

This sequence originates from a man aged 18 to 30 in good health. Some clones in this sample may be carry-over from other donors' samples. Sample: naive CD8+ T cells from PBMCs. The chain is built from TRBV27 and TRBJ1-5; possibly TRBD1 for D (5 bases). CDR3 sequence: CASSIGHGAGGNQPQHF. Here the CDR3 DNA reads TGTGCCAGCAGTATAGGACACGGGGCCGGGGGCAATCAGCCCCAGCATTTT.